Listed below are T cell receptor beta chains from one sample, sequenced in a study of shared clonotypes between healthy human individuals. Profiling relied on immunoSEQ multiplex PCR, and the TCRdb table lists in-frame clones only, not all of them. Counted here are 1 million to 1.2 million clones, approximately 80% occurring once; the ten biggest clones make up over 0.8%. The sequenced material came from memory CD4+ T cells from PBMCs. Every receptor here comes from a man aged 18 to 30 in good health. Some clones in this sample may be carry-over from other donors' samples. Each CDR3 is given with its conserved first and last residue. Each record gives: clone size, V gene, J gene, D gene, CDR3 protein, CDR3 DNA. The D gene is left open where the match is weak. Clone size is shown for a subset of rows, as once, few, many or a class of expanded clone.

>.|TRBV15|TRBJ1-5|.
CATSIEGLSNQPQHF
TGTGCCACCAGTATTGAGGGATTAAGCAATCAGCCCCAGCATTTT
>.|TRBV2|TRBJ1-5|TRBD1
CASSVTGGGNQPQHF
TGTGCCAGCAGTGTGACAGGGGGCGGTAATCAGCCCCAGCATTTT
>.|TRBV5-6|TRBJ2-7|.
CASSSGGLWDEQYF
TGTGCCAGCAGCTCGGGCGGGCTTTGGGACGAGCAGTACTTC
>many|TRBV4-1|TRBJ1-1|.
CASTPRGAGTEAFF
TGCGCCAGCACCCCACGGGGGGCTGGGACTGAAGCTTTCTTT
>.|TRBV7-9|TRBJ2-7|TRBD2
CASSFPGLAGGEQYF
TGTGCCAGCAGCTTCCCGGGACTAGCGGGAGGTGAGCAGTACTTC
>.|TRBV5-5|TRBJ2-2|TRBD2
CASSFSGSGTGELFF
TGTGCCAGCAGCTTTAGCGGGAGCGGCACCGGGGAGCTGTTTTTT
>.|TRBV7-2|TRBJ2-2|.
CASSLVAPNTGELFF
TGTGCCAGCAGCTTAGTGGCGCCCAACACCGGGGAGCTGTTTTTT
>.|TRBV7-2|TRBJ2-5|.
CASSLDRQETQYF
TGTGCCAGCAGCTTAGACAGACAAGAGACCCAGTACTTC
>.|TRBV29-1|TRBJ2-7|TRBD2
CSVAAPQREGLFISYEQYF
TGCAGCGTCGCTGCCCCCCAGCGGGAGGGCCTCTTTATCTCCTACGAGCAGTACTTC
>.|TRBV2|TRBJ2-7|TRBD2
CASTSSGSYF
TGTGCCAGCACTAGTAGCGGGTCTTACTTC
>.|TRBV5-1|TRBJ2-3|.
CASRWQEFTDTQYF
TGCGCCAGCAGATGGCAAGAATTCACAGATACGCAGTATTTT
>.|TRBV2|TRBJ1-5|.
CASSFENNQPQHF
TGTGCCAGCAGTTTCGAAAATAATCAGCCCCAGCATTTT
>.|TRBV4-1|TRBJ2-5|.
CASSQDPSSTWQETQYF
TGCGCCAGCAGCCAAGATCCCTCCAGCACCTGGCAAGAGACCCAGTACTTC
>.|TRBV4-1|TRBJ2-3|.
CASGKAESTDTQYF
TGCGCCAGCGGAAAAGCGGAGAGCACAGATACGCAGTATTTT
>few|TRBV18|TRBJ2-5|TRBD2
CASSPPRLAGYQETQYF
TGTGCCAGCTCACCACCGAGGCTAGCGGGCTACCAAGAGACCCAGTACTTC
>few|TRBV4-1|TRBJ2-3|TRBD2
CASSQGGSNPDTQYF
TGCGCCAGCAGCCAGGGGGGGAGCAACCCAGATACGCAGTATTTT
>.|TRBV7-9|TRBJ2-2|.
CASSLVWPSGELFF
TGTGCCAGCAGCCTCGTCTGGCCGTCCGGGGAGCTGTTTTTT
>.|TRBV18|TRBJ1-5|.
CASSPAGTVNQPQHF
TGTGCCAGCTCACCAGCCGGGACGGTCAATCAGCCCCAGCATTTT
>once|TRBV29-1|TRBJ2-7|.
CSVGLLGRGEQYF
TGCAGCGTTGGTCTCCTAGGCCGGGGCGAGCAGTACTTC
>.|TRBV9|TRBJ2-2|.
CASSVESQPTGELFF
TGTGCCAGCAGCGTGGAAAGCCAGCCCACCGGGGAGCTGTTTTTT
>.|TRBV5-5|TRBJ2-3|TRBD2
CASSLDGWGLAGDVDTQYF
TGTGCCAGCAGCTTGGATGGTTGGGGACTAGCGGGAGATGTTGATACGCAGTATTTT
>.|TRBV7-2|TRBJ2-1|TRBD2
CASSLVTPAGVGWYNEQFF
TGTGCCAGCAGCTTAGTAACCCCAGCGGGAGTGGGTTGGTACAATGAGCAGTTCTTC
>many|TRBV28|TRBJ2-7|.
CASSPLVAASYEQYF
TGTGCCAGCAGTCCCCTGGTGGCTGCTTCCTACGAGCAGTACTTC
>.|TRBV7-9|TRBJ1-1|.
CASSYAVDTEAFF
TGTGCCAGCAGCTACGCAGTGGACACTGAAGCTTTCTTT
>.|TRBV7-2|TRBJ2-1|.
CASSLVGRGAQFF
TGTGCCAGCAGCTTAGTGGGCAGGGGGGCACAGTTCTTC
>.|TRBV6-1|TRBJ2-7|.
CASSEGGTVYEQYF
TGTGCCAGCAGTGAAGGGGGTACCGTCTACGAGCAGTACTTC
>.|TRBV6-5|TRBJ2-1|.
CASSSGDPEDEQFF
TGTGCCAGCAGTTCCGGTGACCCAGAGGATGAGCAGTTCTTC
>few|TRBV11-2|TRBJ1-1|.
CASSLSVGLNTEAFF
TGTGCCAGCAGCTTATCTGTAGGGCTGAACACTGAAGCTTTCTTT
>few|TRBV30|TRBJ1-1|.
CAWSGRNTEAFF
TGTGCCTGGAGTGGGCGGAACACTGAAGCTTTCTTT
>.|TRBV29-1|TRBJ1-4|.
CSVESDGREKLFF
TGCAGCGTTGAATCGGACGGGAGAGAAAAACTGTTTTTT
>few|TRBV7-8|TRBJ2-1|TRBD1
CASSFTGDNEQFF
TGTGCCAGCAGCTTTACAGGGGACAATGAGCAGTTCTTC
>.|TRBV5-8|TRBJ2-2|.
CASSLVRGTGELFF
TGTGCCAGCAGCTTGGTTCGGGGCACCGGGGAGCTGTTTTTT
>.|TRBV5-1|TRBJ2-7|TRBD2
CASSPGLGTYYEQYF
TGCGCCAGCAGCCCCGGACTAGGAACCTACTACGAGCAGTACTTC
>.|TRBV10-3|TRBJ2-2|.
CAISEEWGRNTGELFF
TGTGCCATCAGTGAGGAATGGGGCCGAAACACCGGGGAGCTGTTTTTT
>.|TRBV5-1|TRBJ2-7|TRBD1
CASSLGQGAANEQYF
TGCGCCAGCAGCTTGGGACAGGGGGCTGCCAACGAGCAGTACTTC
>.|TRBV18|TRBJ2-7|.
CASSRSEAYEQYF
TGTGCCAGCTCACGCAGCGAGGCCTACGAGCAGTACTTC
>.|TRBV28|TRBJ2-5|.
CASSFGSEGEETQYF
TGTGCCAGCAGTTTTGGGTCTGAGGGGGAAGAGACCCAGTACTTC
>once|TRBV18|TRBJ1-2|.
CASSPRAAEDGYTF
TGTGCCAGCTCACCACGAGCGGCGGAGGATGGCTACACCTTC
>.|TRBV4-1|TRBJ1-3|.
CASSQEIPPGNTIYF
TGCGCCAGCAGCCAAGAGATCCCCCCCGGAAACACCATATATTTT
>.|TRBV5-1|TRBJ2-1|TRBD2
CASRRLAGGPNEQFF
TGCGCCAGCAGACGACTAGCGGGAGGGCCCAATGAGCAGTTCTTC
>.|TRBV5-5|TRBJ2-7|.
CASSLITSYEQYF
TGTGCCAGCAGCTTGATCACCTCCTACGAGCAGTACTTC